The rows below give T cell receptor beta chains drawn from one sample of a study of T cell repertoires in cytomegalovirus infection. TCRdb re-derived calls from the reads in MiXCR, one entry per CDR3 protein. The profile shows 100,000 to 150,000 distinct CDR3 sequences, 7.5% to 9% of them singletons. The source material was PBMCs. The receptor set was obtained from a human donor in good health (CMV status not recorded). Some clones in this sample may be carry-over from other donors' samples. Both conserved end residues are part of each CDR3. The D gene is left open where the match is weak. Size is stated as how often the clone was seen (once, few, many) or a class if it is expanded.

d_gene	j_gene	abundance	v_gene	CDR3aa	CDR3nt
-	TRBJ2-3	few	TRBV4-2	CASSSGLGADTQYF	TGTGCCAGCAGCTCCGGGCTCGGTGCAGATACGCAGTATTTT
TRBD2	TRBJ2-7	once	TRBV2	CASSLAGEYEQYF	TGTGCCAGCAGCCTAGCGGGGGAGTACGAGCAGTACTTC
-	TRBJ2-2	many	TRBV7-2	CASSLAAGPGELFF	TGTGCCAGCAGCTTAGCGGCTGGTCCCGGGGAGCTGTTTTTT
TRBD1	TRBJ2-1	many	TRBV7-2	CASSTRQGSYNEQFF	TGTGCCAGCAGCACGCGACAGGGCTCCTACAATGAGCAGTTCTTC
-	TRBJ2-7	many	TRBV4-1	CASSPLDEQYF	TGCGCCAGCAGCCCTTTGGACGAGCAGTACTTC
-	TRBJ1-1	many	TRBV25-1	CASRGAGGTEAFF	TGTGCCAGCAGGGGGGCTGGTGGGACTGAAGCTTTCTTT
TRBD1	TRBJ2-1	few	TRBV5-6	CASSFRGHSYNEQFF	TGTGCCAGCAGCTTCAGGGGGCACTCCTACAATGAGCAGTTCTTC
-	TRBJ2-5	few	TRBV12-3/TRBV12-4	CASSLRDGGKKETQYF	TGTGCCAGCAGTTTAAGAGACGGGGGCAAAAAGGAGACCCAGTACTTC
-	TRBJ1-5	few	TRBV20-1	CSAQRAESNQPQHF	TGCAGTGCTCAGAGGGCCGAAAGCAATCAGCCCCAGCATTTT
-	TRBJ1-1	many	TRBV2	CASTYNVGGSTEAFF	TGTGCCAGCACTTATAATGTAGGCGGGAGCACTGAAGCTTTCTTT
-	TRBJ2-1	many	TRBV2	CASWGEDPYNEQFF	TGTGCCAGCTGGGGGGAGGATCCCTACAATGAGCAGTTCTTC
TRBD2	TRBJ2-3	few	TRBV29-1	CSVDSGTRTDTQYF	TGCAGCGTTGACTCCGGGACTAGAACAGATACGCAGTATTTT
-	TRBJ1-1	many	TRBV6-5	CASSYSTMNHRGSAFF	TGTGCCAGCAGTTACTCGACGATGAACCATCGGGGATCAGCTTTCTTT